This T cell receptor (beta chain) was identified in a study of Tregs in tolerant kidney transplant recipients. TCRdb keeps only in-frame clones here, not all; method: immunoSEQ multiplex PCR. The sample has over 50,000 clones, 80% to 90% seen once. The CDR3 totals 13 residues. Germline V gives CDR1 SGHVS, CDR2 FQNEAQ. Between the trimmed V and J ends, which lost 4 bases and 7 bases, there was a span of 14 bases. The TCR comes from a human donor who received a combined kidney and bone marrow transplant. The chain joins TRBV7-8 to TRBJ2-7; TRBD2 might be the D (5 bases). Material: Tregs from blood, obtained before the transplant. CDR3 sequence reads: CASSSLLPGEQYF. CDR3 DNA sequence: TGTGCCAGCAGCTCGTTACTCCCGGGAGAGCAGTACTTC. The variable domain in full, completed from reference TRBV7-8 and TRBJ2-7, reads GAGVSQSPRYKVAKRGQDVALRCDPISGHVSLFWYQQALGQGPEFLTYFQNEAQLDKSGLPSDRFFAERPEGSVSTLKIQRTQQEDSAVYLCASSSLLPGEQYFGPGTRLTVT.